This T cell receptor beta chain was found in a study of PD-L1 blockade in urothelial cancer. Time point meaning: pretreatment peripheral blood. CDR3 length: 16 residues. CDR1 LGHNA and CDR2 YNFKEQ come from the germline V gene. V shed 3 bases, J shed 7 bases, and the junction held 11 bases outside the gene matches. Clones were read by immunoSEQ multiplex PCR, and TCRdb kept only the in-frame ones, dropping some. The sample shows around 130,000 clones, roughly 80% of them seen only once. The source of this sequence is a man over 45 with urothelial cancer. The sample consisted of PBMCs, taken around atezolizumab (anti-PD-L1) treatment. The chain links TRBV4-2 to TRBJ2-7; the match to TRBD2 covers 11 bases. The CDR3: CASSQEGTSGLREQYF. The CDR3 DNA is TGTGCCAGCAGCCAGGAGGGGACTAGCGGTCTCCGGGAGCAGTACTTC.